Listed below are T cell receptor beta chains from one sample, sequenced in a study of blood T cells in healthy people across ages. In TCRdb, the 5' RACE reads were re-called with MiXCR into one record per CDR3 protein. The sample includes about 640,000 distinct CDR3 sequences, 58% seen only once; the top ten take around 37%. The specimen sequenced was blood. Every receptor here comes from a man aged 55 to 70 in good health. Both conserved end residues are part of each CDR3. A D gene is named only where the DNA matches it firmly. Clone size, where shown, is once, few, many, or a class for clones that have expanded.

TRBD1	13	TRBV12-3/TRBV12-4	few	TRBJ2-7	CASSVTGAYEQYF	TGTGCCAGCAGTGTGACAGGGGCCTACGAGCAGTACTTC
NA	15	TRBV5-5	NA	TRBJ1-1	CASSPGRGRNTEAFF	TGTGCCAGCAGCCCCGGACGTGGCCGGAACACTGAAGCTTTCTTT
NA	13	TRBV5-1	NA	TRBJ1-1	CASSFGQGPEAFF	TGCGCCAGCAGCTTTGGGCAGGGCCCTGAAGCTTTCTTT
TRBD1	15	TRBV10-2	NA	TRBJ1-2	CASSDPGQGKSGYTF	TGCGCCAGCAGTGACCCGGGACAGGGGAAGTCTGGCTACACCTTC
TRBD1	16	TRBV28	NA	TRBJ1-2	CASSGGTGLSNYGYTF	TGTGCCAGCAGTGGAGGGACAGGCCTCTCTAACTATGGCTACACCTTC
TRBD2	15	TRBV16	NA	TRBJ2-7	CASSPSPSGAYEQYF	TGTGCCAGCAGCCCCTCCCCTAGCGGGGCCTACGAGCAGTACTTC
NA	16	TRBV12-5	NA	TRBJ2-7	CASGTLTPDGAYEQYF	TGTGCTAGTGGGACACTTACTCCCGACGGAGCCTACGAGCAGTACTTC
NA	14	TRBV11-2	NA	TRBJ1-2	CASSPGAGTYGYTF	TGTGCCAGCAGCCCAGGGGCAGGGACCTATGGCTACACCTTC
TRBD2	13	TRBV5-1	NA	TRBJ2-1	CASRASGVDEQFF	TGCGCCAGCAGGGCTAGCGGGGTTGATGAGCAGTTCTTC
NA	14	TRBV10-3	NA	TRBJ2-7	CAISESGLLHEQYF	TGTGCCATCAGTGAGTCGGGACTGCTACACGAGCAGTACTTC
TRBD2	14	TRBV7-2	few	TRBJ2-5	CASSSKSGGETQYF	TGTGCCAGCAGCTCTAAATCGGGGGGAGAGACCCAGTACTTC
NA	15	TRBV3-1	NA	TRBJ2-3	CASSPPGGNGRTQYF	TGTGCCAGCAGCCCACCCGGCGGGAACGGACGTACGCAGTATTTT
TRBD2	14	TRBV20-1	few	TRBJ2-1	CSARRGGAGNEQFF	TGCAGTGCTAGGCGGGGGGGGGCAGGTAATGAGCAGTTCTTC
TRBD1	17	TRBV3-1	NA	TRBJ1-2	CASSQRPGGLANYGYTF	TGTGCCAGCAGCCAACGCCCAGGGGGCCTAGCTAACTATGGCTACACCTTC
NA	15	TRBV28	NA	TRBJ1-5	CASSPPDGYNQPQHF	TGTGCCAGCAGTCCCCCCGATGGCTACAATCAGCCCCAGCATTTT
TRBD1	14	TRBV28	NA	TRBJ1-2	CASSPGGENYGYTF	TGTGCCAGCTCACCAGGGGGCGAAAACTATGGCTACACCTTC
TRBD1	12	TRBV2	NA	TRBJ2-7	CASEQGAYEQYF	TGTGCCAGCGAACAGGGGGCCTACGAGCAGTACTTC
NA	12	TRBV20-1	NA	TRBJ2-7	CSATDSSYEQYF	TGCAGTGCTACCGACAGTTCCTACGAGCAGTACTTC
TRBD1	15	TRBV6-2/TRBV6-3	NA	TRBJ2-7	CASSWRGTGVGEQYF	TGTGCCAGCAGTTGGCGCGGGACAGGGGTTGGCGAGCAGTACTTC
TRBD1	13	TRBV20-1	NA	TRBJ1-2	CSVPTGGNYGYTF	TGCAGTGTACCGACAGGGGGGAACTATGGCTACACCTTC
NA	12	TRBV20-1	few	TRBJ2-3	CSADSRTDTQYF	TGCAGTGCTGATTCCCGCACAGATACGCAGTATTTT
NA	16	TRBV28	once	TRBJ1-6	CASSAPPGTGNSPLHF	TGTGCCAGCAGTGCCCCCCCAGGGACCGGTAATTCACCCCTCCACTTT
NA	14	TRBV20-1	NA	TRBJ2-6	CSAKGESGANVLTF	TGCAGTGCTAAAGGGGAGTCTGGGGCCAACGTCCTGACTTTC
NA	16	TRBV12-3/TRBV12-4	NA	TRBJ2-5	CASSRARTWGKETQYF	TGTGCCAGCAGTCGAGCGAGGACGTGGGGTAAAGAGACCCAGTACTTC
TRBD1	14	TRBV18	NA	TRBJ2-7	CASSPPGQIYEQYF	TGTGCCAGCTCACCTCCGGGACAGATCTACGAGCAGTACTTC
TRBD1	17	TRBV11-2	NA	TRBJ2-1	CASSSAGTGSSYNEQFF	TGTGCCAGCAGCTCCGCCGGGACAGGGAGCTCCTACAATGAGCAGTTCTTC
NA	16	TRBV7-8	once	TRBJ2-3	CASSLVSGPYTDTQYF	TGTGCCAGCAGCTTAGTTTCGGGGCCCTACACAGATACGCAGTATTTT
NA	14	TRBV25-1	NA	TRBJ2-7	CASSEPGRSGEQYF	TGTGCCAGCAGTGAACCCGGGAGATCGGGCGAGCAGTACTTC
TRBD1	20	TRBV12-3/TRBV12-4	NA	TRBJ2-7	CASSLFRDRGSYRSSYEQYF	TGTGCCAGCAGTTTGTTCCGGGACAGGGGGTCCTATAGGAGCTCCTACGAGCAGTACTTC
NA	12	TRBV28	NA	TRBJ1-2	CASSRSNYGYTF	TGTGCCAGCAGTCGGTCCAACTATGGCTACACCTTC
NA	13	TRBV5-1	NA	TRBJ2-1	CASSSAAGNEQFF	TGCGCCAGCAGCTCCGCGGCGGGAAATGAGCAGTTCTTC
NA	13	TRBV5-1	NA	TRBJ2-5	CASSFSGTETQYF	TGCGCCAGCAGCTTCTCAGGAACAGAGACCCAGTACTTC
NA	16	TRBV21-1	NA	TRBJ2-4	CASSKASGLPQNIQYF	TGTGCCAGCAGCAAAGCATCCGGACTACCCCAAAACATTCAGTACTTC
TRBD1	16	TRBV28	NA	TRBJ2-7	CASSSTGTGVGYEQYF	TGTGCCAGCAGTTCCACAGGGACAGGGGTCGGGTACGAGCAGTACTTC
TRBD1	18	TRBV6-1	NA	TRBJ2-7	CASSTNTLRDRGVYEQYF	TGTGCCAGCAGTACCAACACCTTACGAGACAGGGGCGTCTACGAGCAGTACTTC
NA	12	TRBV9	NA	TRBJ2-2	CASSGEVGELFF	TGTGCCAGCAGCGGAGAGGTCGGGGAGCTGTTTTTT
NA	11	TRBV6-5	NA	TRBJ1-2	CASSGPGGYTF	TGTGCCAGCAGTGGGCCGGGTGGCTACACCTTC
NA	11	TRBV18	NA	TRBJ2-1	CASSAADEQFF	TGTGCCAGCTCCGCGGCGGATGAGCAGTTCTTC
NA	15	TRBV6-5	once	TRBJ1-3	CASSLLGLSGNTIYF	TGTGCCAGCAGCCTCTTGGGACTCTCTGGAAACACCATATATTTT
TRBD2	16	TRBV4-1	NA	TRBJ2-3	CASSHQLAVSTDTQYF	TGCGCCAGCAGCCACCAACTAGCGGTTAGCACAGATACGCAGTATTTT
TRBD2	17	TRBV11-2	NA	TRBJ2-7	CASSLYLSGGFYNEQYF	TGTGCCAGCAGCTTATACCTCAGCGGGGGGTTTTACAATGAGCAGTACTTC
NA	14	TRBV2	few	TRBJ1-2	CASSLLGANYGYTF	TGTGCCAGTAGTTTGTTGGGGGCAAACTATGGCTACACCTTC
NA	15	TRBV7-2	few	TRBJ1-2	CASSLSRESWYGYTF	TGTGCCAGCAGCTTATCCAGGGAAAGTTGGTATGGCTACACCTTC
TRBD1	15	TRBV6-5	NA	TRBJ2-7	CASRRGQGESYEQYF	TGTGCCAGCAGACGCGGACAGGGGGAATCCTACGAGCAGTACTTC
NA	13	TRBV5-1	once	TRBJ2-1	CASSLVQANEQFF	TGCGCCAGCAGCTTGGTTCAGGCCAATGAGCAGTTCTTC
NA	14	TRBV5-1	NA	TRBJ2-3	CASSPGTLADTQYF	TGCGCCAGCAGCCCGGGGACTCTAGCAGATACGCAGTATTTT
NA	13	TRBV7-9	few	TRBJ2-1	CASSPRLSYEQFF	TGTGCCAGCAGCCCACGACTGTCCTACGAGCAGTTCTTC
NA	15	TRBV20-1	few	TRBJ1-2	CSARDDGSRGYGYTF	TGCAGTGCTAGAGATGACGGTTCCCGTGGGTATGGCTACACCTTC
TRBD1	15	TRBV20-1	NA	TRBJ2-7	CSAASTTGPTYEQYF	TGCAGTGCCGCATCCACGACAGGGCCTACCTACGAGCAGTACTTC
TRBD1	15	TRBV20-1	NA	TRBJ2-7	CSARDLRTGVYEQYF	TGCAGTGCTAGAGATCTAAGGACAGGGGTCTACGAGCAGTACTTC
NA	12	TRBV21-1	NA	TRBJ1-2	CASPRKGDGYTF	TGTGCCAGCCCGAGAAAGGGTGATGGCTACACCTTC
TRBD1	16	TRBV7-2	once	TRBJ1-5	CASSLEGGTGNQPQHF	TGTGCCAGCAGCTTAGAGGGAGGGACAGGGAATCAGCCCCAGCATTTT
TRBD2	14	TRBV11-2	NA	TRBJ2-1	CASSSRTSGGRQFF	TGTGCCAGCAGCTCGAGGACTAGCGGGGGTAGGCAGTTCTTC
TRBD2	13	TRBV18	NA	TRBJ2-1	CASRLAEFNEQFF	TGTGCCAGCCGACTAGCAGAATTCAATGAGCAGTTCTTC
TRBD1	16	TRBV11-2	NA	TRBJ2-3	CASSLGEQGYADTQYF	TGTGCCAGCAGCTTGGGGGAACAGGGGTACGCAGATACGCAGTATTTT
TRBD1	14	TRBV7-9	once	TRBJ1-1	CASSSPGTGFEAFF	TGTGCCAGCAGCTCGCCCGGGACAGGTTTTGAAGCTTTCTTT
NA	13	TRBV12-3/TRBV12-4	NA	TRBJ2-7	CASSVALSYEQYF	TGTGCCAGCAGTGTAGCGCTGAGCTACGAGCAGTACTTC